These T cell receptor beta chains were read from a single sample in a study of PD-1 blockade in classical Hodgkin lymphoma. Profiling relied on immunoSEQ multiplex PCR, and the TCRdb table lists in-frame clones only, not all of them. The sample lists around 20,000 clones; 80% to 85% were seen once. The sample consisted of peripheral blood mononuclear cells (PBMCs), taken at baseline. The source of these receptors is a human donor with classical Hodgkin lymphoma. CDR3s include the opening cysteine and the closing phenylalanine or tryptophan. The D gene is left open where the match is weak. Rows may omit the clone size; those that give it use once, few, many or a size class.

V: TRBV7-9
D: NA
J: TRBJ1-6
length: 16
size: few
DNA: TGTGCCAGCAGCTTGGTAAAAAGTCTGTATAATTCACCCCTCCACTTT
CDR3: CASSLVKSLYNSPLHF

V: TRBV15
D: NA
J: TRBJ1-1
length: 15
size: NA
DNA: TGTGCCACCAGCAGGGCGCGGGGGGGGCCGATTGAAGCTTTCTTT
CDR3: CATSRARGGPIEAFF

V: TRBV7-6
D: TRBD2
J: TRBJ2-5
length: 17
size: NA
DNA: TGTGCCAGCAGCTCCCTATCCCCAGCGGGGGGGCCGGGGACCCAGTACTTC
CDR3: CASSSLSPAGGPGTQYF

V: TRBV20-1
D: NA
J: TRBJ2-5
length: 11
size: NA
DNA: TGCAGTGCTAGAGGCGGGGAGACCCAGTACTTC
CDR3: CSARGGETQYF

V: TRBV10-3
D: NA
J: TRBJ2-1
length: 14
size: NA
DNA: TGTGCCATCAGTGACCTCACCTCCTACAATGAGCAGTTCTTC
CDR3: CAISDLTSYNEQFF

V: TRBV6-6
D: NA
J: TRBJ1-5
length: 14
size: NA
DNA: TGTGCCAGCAGCCCGCTGCCAGGGAATAAGCCCCAGCATTTT
CDR3: CASSPLPGNKPQHF

V: TRBV30
D: NA
J: TRBJ1-4
length: 17
size: few
DNA: TGTGCCTGGAGTCTCGGGACCATAGGCATTCCTAATGAAAAACTGTTTTTT
CDR3: CAWSLGTIGIPNEKLFF

V: TRBV25-1
D: NA
J: TRBJ1-4
length: 14
size: NA
DNA: TGTGCCAGCAGAGGACTTGCAACTAATGAAAAACTGTTTTTT
CDR3: CASRGLATNEKLFF

V: TRBV19
D: TRBD1
J: TRBJ2-5
length: 14
size: NA
DNA: TGTGCCAGTAGTGTGGACAGGGGTCAAGAGACCCAGTACTTC
CDR3: CASSVDRGQETQYF

V: TRBV19
D: TRBD1
J: TRBJ2-4
length: 16
size: few
DNA: TGTGCCAGTAGCGCCAACTTTCGGGACAGGGCCCGAACTAGGTACTTC
CDR3: CASSANFRDRARTRYF

V: TRBV27
D: TRBD1
J: TRBJ1-2
length: 14
size: NA
DNA: TGTGCCAGCAGTCCCGGACAGGGGAACTATGGCTACACCTTC
CDR3: CASSPGQGNYGYTF

V: TRBV4-2
D: TRBD2
J: TRBJ2-3
length: 18
size: NA
DNA: TGTGCCAGCAGCCAAGATTTTAGCGGGGGGGCCGGGACAGATACGCAGTATTTT
CDR3: CASSQDFSGGAGTDTQYF

V: TRBV5-1
D: TRBD2
J: TRBJ2-2
length: 18
size: NA
DNA: TGCGCCAGCAGCCTATCCCCGACGGGACTATCCAACACCGGGGAGCTGTTTTTT
CDR3: CASSLSPTGLSNTGELFF

V: TRBV28
D: NA
J: TRBJ2-3
length: 15
size: NA
DNA: TGTGCCAGCAGTCTACCGGGACGGAGCACAGATACGCAGTATTTT
CDR3: CASSLPGRSTDTQYF

V: TRBV29-1
D: NA
J: TRBJ1-1
length: 13
size: NA
DNA: TGCAGCGCCCGGGGCGTAGCGAACACTGAAGCTTTCTTT
CDR3: CSARGVANTEAFF

V: TRBV5-1
D: NA
J: TRBJ2-3
length: 19
size: NA
DNA: TGCGCCAGCAGCTCCCTGGATGGAGCTGACCCACGCGGGGCAGATACGCAGTATTTT
CDR3: CASSSLDGADPRGADTQYF

V: TRBV29-1
D: NA
J: TRBJ2-3
length: 10
size: medium-sized
DNA: TGCAGCGTAACACAGCATACGCAGTATTTT
CDR3: CSVTQHTQYF

V: TRBV2
D: TRBD1
J: TRBJ1-6
length: 15
size: medium-sized
DNA: TGTGCCAGCACTCTAAAGGGGACAGCGAATTCACCCCTCCACTTT
CDR3: CASTLKGTANSPLHF

V: TRBV11-3
D: TRBD2
J: TRBJ2-1
length: 15
size: NA
DNA: TGTGCCAGCAGCTTAAGAGCGGGGGGGTACAATGAGCAGTTCTTC
CDR3: CASSLRAGGYNEQFF

V: TRBV10-3
D: NA
J: TRBJ2-7
length: 12
size: NA
DNA: TGTGCCATCAGTGAAAGGAGCTACGAGCAGTACTTC
CDR3: CAISERSYEQYF

V: TRBV7-9
D: NA
J: TRBJ1-4
length: 17
size: NA
DNA: TGTGCCAGCAGCTTAGAAGGGGCCAGGGCTTCTCATGAAAAACTGTTTTTT
CDR3: CASSLEGARASHEKLFF

V: TRBV28
D: NA
J: TRBJ1-2
length: 11
size: NA
DNA: TGTGCCAGCAGTTTACTGGGTGGCTACACCTTC
CDR3: CASSLLGGYTF

V: TRBV7-9
D: NA
J: TRBJ1-1
length: 15
size: NA
DNA: TGTGCCAGCAGCTTAGTTATGGGGGGGAACACTGAAGCTTTCTTT
CDR3: CASSLVMGGNTEAFF

V: TRBV19
D: NA
J: TRBJ1-1
length: 14
size: NA
DNA: TGTGCCAGTAGTCCCGCGGGGCTGAACACTGAAGCTTTCTTT
CDR3: CASSPAGLNTEAFF

V: TRBV27
D: TRBD2
J: TRBJ2-7
length: 14
size: NA
DNA: TGTGCCAGCAGTTTCAGCGGGGGGGCCTACGAGCAGTACTTC
CDR3: CASSFSGGAYEQYF

V: TRBV6-4
D: TRBD2
J: TRBJ2-1
length: 16
size: NA
DNA: TGTGCCAGCAGTCCCGGACTAGCGGGAGCTCTCAATGAGCAGTTCTTC
CDR3: CASSPGLAGALNEQFF

V: TRBV27
D: TRBD2
J: TRBJ2-3
length: 16
size: once
DNA: TGTGCCAGCAGTTTCCTTCCTAGCGGGAGGTCAGATACGCAGTATTTT
CDR3: CASSFLPSGRSDTQYF

V: TRBV5-4
D: TRBD1
J: TRBJ1-4
length: 18
size: NA
DNA: TGTGCCAGCAGCTTGAGACCGGGACAGGCTTCAACTAATGAAAAACTGTTTTTT
CDR3: CASSLRPGQASTNEKLFF

V: TRBV6-5
D: NA
J: TRBJ1-2
length: 14
size: NA
DNA: TGTGCCAGCAGGGGATTGGGGCCCAACTATGGCTACACCTTC
CDR3: CASRGLGPNYGYTF

V: TRBV19
D: TRBD2
J: TRBJ2-5
length: 15
size: NA
DNA: TGTGCCAGCAAGAGAAGACTAGCGGGGCAAGAGACCCAGTACTTC
CDR3: CASKRRLAGQETQYF

V: TRBV27
D: NA
J: TRBJ2-1
length: 16
size: NA
DNA: TGTGCCAGCAGTTTATCGTATGGGGGCTTCTACAATGAGCAGTTCTTC
CDR3: CASSLSYGGFYNEQFF

V: TRBV4-1
D: NA
J: TRBJ1-3
length: 17
size: NA
DNA: TGCGCCAGCAGCCAAGTAACGACCGCAGGTTCTGGAAACACCATATATTTT
CDR3: CASSQVTTAGSGNTIYF

V: TRBV25-1
D: NA
J: TRBJ1-1
length: 14
size: medium-sized
DNA: TGTGCCAGCAGTGAGGGGGGCACGGGGACTGAAGCTTTCTTT
CDR3: CASSEGGTGTEAFF

V: TRBV5-1
D: TRBD1
J: TRBJ2-1
length: 16
size: NA
DNA: TGCGCCAGCAGCACCCGGGACAGGGGGCGTACCAATGAGCAGTTCTTC
CDR3: CASSTRDRGRTNEQFF

V: TRBV11-2
D: TRBD2
J: TRBJ2-5
length: 15
size: NA
DNA: TGTGCCAGCAGCCGCGAGGGGAGGGCCGGGGAGACCCAGTACTTC
CDR3: CASSREGRAGETQYF

V: TRBV19
D: TRBD2
J: TRBJ2-1
length: 19
size: NA
DNA: TGTGCCAGTAGTATAGCTAGCGGAGGTCCCTTTCCTTCCTACAATGAGCAGTTCTTC
CDR3: CASSIASGGPFPSYNEQFF

V: TRBV27
D: NA
J: TRBJ2-6
length: 16
size: once
DNA: TGTGCCAGCAGTCCTTCATGGGGGCCTGGGGCCAACGTCCTGACTTTC
CDR3: CASSPSWGPGANVLTF

V: TRBV12-5
D: TRBD1
J: TRBJ2-5
length: 13
size: NA
DNA: TGTGCTAGTGCCCCGGACAGGGATGAGACCCAGTACTTC
CDR3: CASAPDRDETQYF

V: TRBV7-9
D: TRBD2
J: TRBJ2-3
length: 18
size: NA
DNA: TGTGCCAGCAGCCCGAAACGACTAGCGGGGGGGACCACAGATACGCAGTATTTT
CDR3: CASSPKRLAGGTTDTQYF

V: TRBV6-1
D: NA
J: TRBJ1-4
length: 15
size: NA
DNA: TGTGCCAGCGAGATGGGAGGGGTTGGTAATGAAAAACTGTTTTTT
CDR3: CASEMGGVGNEKLFF

V: TRBV27
D: NA
J: TRBJ1-2
length: 16
size: NA
DNA: TGTGCCAGCAGGGGGACGCCTGGCTCGGCTAACTATGGCTACACCTTC
CDR3: CASRGTPGSANYGYTF

V: TRBV30
D: TRBD1
J: TRBJ2-4
length: 20
size: once
DNA: TGTGCCTGGTCAGTACCGACAGGGGGATCGGGGGCACTAGCCAAAAACATTCAGTACTTC
CDR3: CAWSVPTGGSGALAKNIQYF

V: TRBV2
D: TRBD2
J: TRBJ2-1
length: 15
size: NA
DNA: TGTGCCAGCAGTGAGATGGGGCGGGAGAATAATGAGCAGTTCTTC
CDR3: CASSEMGRENNEQFF

V: TRBV6-5
D: TRBD1
J: TRBJ1-1
length: 15
size: few
DNA: TGTGCCAGCAGTTACTCGAAGGGGGCGGGAACTGAAGCTTTCTTT
CDR3: CASSYSKGAGTEAFF

V: TRBV6-5
D: NA
J: TRBJ2-7
length: 15
size: NA
DNA: TGTGCCAGCACCCAAACCGGGACATCGACCTACGAGCAGTACTTC
CDR3: CASTQTGTSTYEQYF

V: TRBV5-8
D: TRBD1
J: TRBJ1-6
length: 15
size: NA
DNA: TGTGCCAGCAGCTTGGGGGGACAGGGGAGTTCACCCCTCCACTTT
CDR3: CASSLGGQGSSPLHF

V: TRBV9
D: NA
J: TRBJ1-3
length: 14
size: NA
DNA: TGTGCCAGCAGCGGCTGGGAAACTGGAAACACCATATATTTT
CDR3: CASSGWETGNTIYF

V: TRBV27
D: TRBD1
J: TRBJ2-7
length: 13
size: NA
DNA: TGTGCCAGCAGTGCTACAGGGGCCTACGAGCAGTACTTC
CDR3: CASSATGAYEQYF

V: TRBV25-1
D: NA
J: TRBJ1-5
length: 14
size: NA
DNA: TGTGCCAGCAGTGCCGCAGGGGGCAATCAGCCCCAGCATTTT
CDR3: CASSAAGGNQPQHF

V: TRBV5-4
D: NA
J: TRBJ2-1
length: 13
size: NA
DNA: TGTGCCAGCAGCTTGGGACTTTACAATGAGCAGTTCTTC
CDR3: CASSLGLYNEQFF

V: TRBV9
D: NA
J: TRBJ2-1
length: 14
size: NA
DNA: TGTGCCAGCAGTGAATCCGGGACTCCGCGTGTGCAGTTCTTC
CDR3: CASSESGTPRVQFF

V: TRBV27
D: TRBD1
J: TRBJ2-2
length: 16
size: few
DNA: TGTGCCAGCAGTCGGACAGGGGGCGTAGGGACCGGGGAGCTGTTTTTT
CDR3: CASSRTGGVGTGELFF

V: TRBV2
D: NA
J: TRBJ1-5
length: 15
size: once
DNA: TGTGCCAGCAGGTTGGGGACGATAAACAATCAGCCCCAGCATTTT
CDR3: CASRLGTINNQPQHF